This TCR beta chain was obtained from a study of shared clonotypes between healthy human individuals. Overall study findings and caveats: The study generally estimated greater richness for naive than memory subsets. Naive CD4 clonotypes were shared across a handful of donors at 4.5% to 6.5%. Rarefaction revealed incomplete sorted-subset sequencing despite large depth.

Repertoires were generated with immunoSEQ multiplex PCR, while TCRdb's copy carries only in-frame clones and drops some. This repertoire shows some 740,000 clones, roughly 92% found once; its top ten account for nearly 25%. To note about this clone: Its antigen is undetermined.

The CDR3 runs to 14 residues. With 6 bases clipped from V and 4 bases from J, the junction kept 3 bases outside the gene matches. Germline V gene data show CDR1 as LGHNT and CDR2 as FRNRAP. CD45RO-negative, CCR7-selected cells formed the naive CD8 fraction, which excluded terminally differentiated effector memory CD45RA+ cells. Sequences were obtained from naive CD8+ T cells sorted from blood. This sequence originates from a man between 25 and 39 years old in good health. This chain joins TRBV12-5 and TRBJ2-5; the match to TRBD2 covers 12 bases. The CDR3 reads CASGPGLAGETQYF. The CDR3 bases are TGTGCTAGTGGGCCGGGACTAGCGGGAGAGACCCAGTACTTC. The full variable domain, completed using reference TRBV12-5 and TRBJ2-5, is DARVTQTPRHKVTEMGQEVTMRCQPILGHNTVFWYRQTMMQGLELLAYFRNRAPLDDSGMPKDRFSAEMPDATLATLKIQPSEPRDSAVYFCASGPGLAGETQYFGPGTRLLVL.